This note documents a single TCR beta chain sequence. Antigen: not known. This sample was included in a study of vaccination and CD4 T cells after COVID-19. Study-level information: Post-COVID samples had a sampling time that fell a median 101 days after diagnosis (range 35 to 161).

The germline V and J ends were trimmed by 4 bases and 2 bases, with 11 bases remaining between them. Germline V gene lookup returns CDR1 LGHNA and CDR2 YNFKEQ. The CDR3 covers 15 residues. With the Oncomine TCR Beta short-read assay, DNA from cultured CD4+ T cells was sequenced. DNA came from CD4+ T cells after culture. One entry per CDR3 protein results from TCRdb running MiXCR on the PCR reads. The table lists about 19,000 distinct CDR3 sequences, around 42% of them singletons. The treatment denotes: roughly 10-day PBMC culture with coronavirus spike peptide pools or control peptides (ViraFEST assay). First, ViraFEST expanded antigen-specific T cells with peptide pools, and next it sequenced the TCRs. Upon completion of under 12 days of culture, CD4+ T cells were isolated via negative selection.

The TCR was taken from a human donor with COVID-19. The sequenced sample consisted of cultured CD4+ T cells from blood. The chain carries TRBV4-2 and TRBJ2-2; D tentatively reads TRBD1 or TRBD2 (5 bases each). The CDR3 region is CASSPTGPNTGELFF. For the CDR3, the DNA is TGTGCCAGCAGCCCTACGGGACCAAACACCGGGGAGCTGTTTTTT.